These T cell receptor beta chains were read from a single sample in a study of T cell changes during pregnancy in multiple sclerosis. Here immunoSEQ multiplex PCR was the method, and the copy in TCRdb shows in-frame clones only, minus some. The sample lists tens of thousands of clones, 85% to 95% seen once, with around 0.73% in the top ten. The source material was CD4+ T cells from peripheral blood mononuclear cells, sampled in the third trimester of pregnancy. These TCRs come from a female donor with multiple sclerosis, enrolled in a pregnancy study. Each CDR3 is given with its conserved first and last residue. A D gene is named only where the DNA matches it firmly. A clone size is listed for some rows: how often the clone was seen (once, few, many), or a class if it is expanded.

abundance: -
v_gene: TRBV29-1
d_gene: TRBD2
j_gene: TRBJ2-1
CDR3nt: TGCAGCGTTGCAATCCCAGAGCGGGGGGGCTGGGAGCAGTTCTTC
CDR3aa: CSVAIPERGGWEQFF

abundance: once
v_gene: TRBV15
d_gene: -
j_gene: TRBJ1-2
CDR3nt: TGTGCCACCAGCAGAGGAGAGGCTAACTATGGCTACACCTTC
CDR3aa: CATSRGEANYGYTF

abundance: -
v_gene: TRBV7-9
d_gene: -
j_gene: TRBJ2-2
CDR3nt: TGTGCCAGCAGCCAGACATCAACTGGGGAGCTGTTTTTT
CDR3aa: CASSQTSTGELFF

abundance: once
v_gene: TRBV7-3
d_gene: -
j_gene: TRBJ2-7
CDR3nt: TGTGCCAGCAGCTTAATGGGGGCGCGAGAGCAGTACTTC
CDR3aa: CASSLMGAREQYF

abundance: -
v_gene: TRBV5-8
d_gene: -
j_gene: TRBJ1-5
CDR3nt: TGTGCCAGCAGCTTTTCGGGGTCCCCGGCCCAGCATTTT
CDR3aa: CASSFSGSPAQHF

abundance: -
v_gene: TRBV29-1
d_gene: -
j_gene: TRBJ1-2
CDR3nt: TGCAGCGTTGAGGGGGGGGCTTTCGGAAACTATGGCTACACCTTC
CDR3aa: CSVEGGAFGNYGYTF

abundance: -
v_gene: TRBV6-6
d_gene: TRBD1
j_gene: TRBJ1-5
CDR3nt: TGTGCCAGCAGTTACGACAGGGAGGATCAGCCCCAGCATTTT
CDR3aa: CASSYDREDQPQHF

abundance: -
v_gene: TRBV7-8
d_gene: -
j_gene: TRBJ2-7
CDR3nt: TGTGCCAGCAGCGTTAATCCGGGACAACGTATATCCCTCGAGCAGTACTTC
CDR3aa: CASSVNPGQRISLEQYF

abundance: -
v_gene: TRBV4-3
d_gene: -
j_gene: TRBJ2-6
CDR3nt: TGCGCCAGCAGCCTAGGGGGCTCTGGGGCCAACGTCCTGACTTTC
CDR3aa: CASSLGGSGANVLTF

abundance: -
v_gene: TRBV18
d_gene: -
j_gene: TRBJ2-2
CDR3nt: TGTGCCAGCTCACCACAGAGGGTGGCCGGGGAGCTGTTTTTT
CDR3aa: CASSPQRVAGELFF

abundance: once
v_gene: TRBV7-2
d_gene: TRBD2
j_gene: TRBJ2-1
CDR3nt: TGTGCCAGCAGCTTGCGGGGGGGCCTACTCAATGAGCAGTTCTTC
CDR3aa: CASSLRGGLLNEQFF

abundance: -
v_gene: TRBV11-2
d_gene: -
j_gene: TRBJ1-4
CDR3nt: TGTGCCAGCAGCTATTCGTCGGGGGGCGGTGAAAAACTGTTTTTT
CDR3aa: CASSYSSGGGEKLFF

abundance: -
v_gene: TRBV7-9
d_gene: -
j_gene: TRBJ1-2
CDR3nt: TGTGCCAGCAGCTACAGCGGTAACTATGGCTACACCTTC
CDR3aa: CASSYSGNYGYTF

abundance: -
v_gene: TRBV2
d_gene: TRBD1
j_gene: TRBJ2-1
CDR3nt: TGTGCCAGCAGCTCACAGGGGGTGGTAGGGAATGAGCAGTTCTTC
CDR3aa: CASSSQGVVGNEQFF

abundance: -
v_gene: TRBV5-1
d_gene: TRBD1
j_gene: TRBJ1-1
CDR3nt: TGCGCCAGCAGCGGAAGGCAGGGGGCGGACACTGAAGCTTTCTTT
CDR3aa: CASSGRQGADTEAFF

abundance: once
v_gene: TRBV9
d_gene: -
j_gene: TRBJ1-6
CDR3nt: TGTGCCAGCAGCGTAGGTTTTGCAGAAATTAATAATTCACCCCTCCACTTT
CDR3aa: CASSVGFAEINNSPLHF

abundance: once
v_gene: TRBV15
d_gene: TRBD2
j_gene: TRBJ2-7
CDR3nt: TGTGCCACCAGCAGAGCTGGTAGCGGGGGACCCTACGAGCAGTACTTC
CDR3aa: CATSRAGSGGPYEQYF

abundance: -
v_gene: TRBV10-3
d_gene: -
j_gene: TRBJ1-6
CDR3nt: TGTGCCATCAAGGGACTCGCCTATAATTCACCCCTCCACTTT
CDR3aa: CAIKGLAYNSPLHF

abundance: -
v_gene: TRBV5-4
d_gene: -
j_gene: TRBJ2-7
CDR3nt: TGTGCCAGCAGCTTGGGCAGATCCTACGAGCAGTACTTC
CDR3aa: CASSLGRSYEQYF

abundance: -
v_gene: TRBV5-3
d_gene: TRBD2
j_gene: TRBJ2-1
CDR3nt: TGTGCCAGAAGCTTGGGGGGCCCTAGCGGGGCGACCTACAATGAGCAGTTCTTC
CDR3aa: CARSLGGPSGATYNEQFF

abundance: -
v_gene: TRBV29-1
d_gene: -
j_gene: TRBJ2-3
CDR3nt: TGCAGCGTTATACTAGCATCAGATACGCAGTATTTT
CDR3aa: CSVILASDTQYF

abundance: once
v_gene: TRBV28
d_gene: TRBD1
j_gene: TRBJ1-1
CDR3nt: TGTGCCAGCAGTCTTTCAGGGGGCTCCACTGAAGCTTTCTTT
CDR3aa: CASSLSGGSTEAFF

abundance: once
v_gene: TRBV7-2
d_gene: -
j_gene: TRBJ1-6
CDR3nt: TGTGCCAGCAGCTCCTCAGGTTACTATAATTCACCCCTCCACTTT
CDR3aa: CASSSSGYYNSPLHF

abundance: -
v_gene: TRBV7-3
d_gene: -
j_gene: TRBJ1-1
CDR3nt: TGTGCCAGCAGCTTAGAAGGGGGAGGGACTGAAGCTTTCTTT
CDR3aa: CASSLEGGGTEAFF